Presented here are 13 T cell receptor beta chains from one specimen sequenced in a study of T cells after yellow fever vaccination. TCRdb itself ran the 5' RACE reads through MiXCR, one entry per CDR3 protein. The sample has some 300,000 distinct CDR3 sequences, 8.5% to 10% seen once; the top ten hold about 3.5%. The sample in question was CD4+ T cells sorted from PBMCs, obtained 5 days after the yellow fever booster vaccination. These receptors all come from a man aged 18-30 years who received the YFV17D yellow fever vaccine.

This clonotype has a handful of counts. The V and J genes are TRBV3-1 and TRBJ1-1; perhaps TRBD1 as D (5 bases). Per the germline V gene, CDR1 is LGHDT and CDR2 is YNNKEL (reference sequence). The V end lost 2 bases, the J end lost 5 bases, and 12 bases lay between the germline ends. This CDR3 is built from 14 residues. The CDR3 reads CASSQWGEETEAFF. The CDR3 DNA follows: TGTGCCAGCAGCCAATGGGGGGAGGAAACTGAAGCTTTCTTT.

The sample holds many counts of this clonotype. The chain employs TRBV11-3 and TRBJ2-5, with D unresolved. Germline V CDR1 and CDR2: SGHNT, YENEEA. Trimming cost V 1 base and J 6 bases, with 9 bases left between them. This CDR3 has 13 residues. CDR3 residues: CASSLGLGKTQYF. The CDR3 DNA reads as TGTGCCAGCAGCTTAGGGCTGGGAAAGACCCAGTACTTC.

The chain has TRBV4-3 and TRBJ1-1, with no clear D. In germline, CDR1 is LGHNA, CDR2 YSLEER. The CDR3 contains 15 residues. V was trimmed by 0 bases and J by 4 bases, leaving 12 bases between them. The CDR3 is CASSQDPGKSTEAFF. CDR3 nucleotide sequence: TGCGCCAGCAGCCAAGATCCGGGCAAGAGCACTGAAGCTTTCTTT.

This clonotype has only a few counts. V gene TRBV5-1 combines with J gene TRBJ2-5, with 7 bases aligning to TRBD1. Germline V gene data show CDR1 as SGHRS and CDR2 as YFSETQ. V gave up 4 bases and J gave up 2 bases; unmatched junction bases: 8. The CDR3 sequence is 15 residues long. The chain's CDR3 is CASSRDSRGQETQYF. The CDR3 bases are TGCGCCAGCAGCCGGGACAGTCGGGGTCAAGAGACCCAGTACTTC.

This clonotype was seen more than once but under ten times. This rearrangement joins TRBV7-2 to TRBJ1-1; D might be TRBD1 (6 bases). Deletions cut 1 base from V and 3 bases from J, with 18 bases between. The CDR3 spans 17 residues. Germline assignment: CDR1 SGHTA and CDR2 FQGNSA. The CDR3 here is CASSLVLITGKDTEAFF. The CDR3 bases are TGTGCCAGCAGCTTAGTCCTTATAACAGGGAAAGACACTGAAGCTTTCTTT.

This clonotype showed up many times. The chain is built from TRBV10-3 and TRBJ2-5; 10 bases fit TRBD1. Germline values: CDR1 ENHRY, CDR2 SYGVKD. The V and J ends lost 7 bases and 6 bases, in that order; junction bases with no gene match: 8. This CDR3 has 14 residues. CDR3 residues: CAINEGQGKKTQYF. In DNA, the CDR3 is TGTGCCATCAACGAGGGACAGGGGAAAAAGACCCAGTACTTC.

V gene TRBV2 combines with J gene TRBJ2-5; a possible D gene is TRBD1 (6 bases). This CDR3 is built from 13 residues. V was pared by 7 bases and J by 0 bases, with 9 bases between. CDR1 is SNHLY, CDR2 FYNNEI, per germline. The CDR3 region is CASNRVYQETQYF. CDR3 nucleotide sequence: TGTGCCAGCAACAGGGTCTACCAAGAGACCCAGTACTTC.

This clonotype was seen a handful of times. The CDR3 nucleotides are TGTGCCAGCAGCCTCTCGACTCCTAGCGGGAGGAACATTCAGTACTTC. It yields the protein CASSLSTPSGRNIQYF. This chain joins TRBV12-3 or TRBV12-4 and TRBJ2-4; 11 nucleotides match TRBD2. The CDR3 is 16 residues long. V shed 6 bases, J shed 7 bases, and the junction held 11 bases outside the gene matches.

This clonotype was detected ten times or more. This chain joins TRBV4-1 and TRBJ2-7, with 11 bases identical to TRBD2. This CDR3 spans 18 amino acids. The germline V gene encodes CDR1 MGHRA and CDR2 YSYEKL. Losses at the gene ends were 0 bases for V and 4 bases for J; bases not matched to a gene: 11. The CDR3 coding sequence is TGCGCCAGCAGCCAAGATATCACTAGCGGGGGTGTAGTGTACGAGCAGTACTTC. This sequence encodes CASSQDITSGGVVYEQYF.

This clonotype was seen ten or more times. The CDR3 sequence is CASRSGQGTGELFF. In nucleotides, the CDR3 is TGTGCCAGCAGATCGGGACAAGGCACCGGGGAGCTGTTTTTT. This chain joins TRBV7-2 and TRBJ2-2; tentatively, D is TRBD1 (6 bases). Trimming removed 6 bases from V and 4 bases from J, with 12 bases in between. Germline V gives CDR1 SGHTA, CDR2 FQGNSA. The CDR3 consists of 14 residues.

The genes are TRBV12-3 or TRBV12-4 and TRBJ1-3; D may be TRBD1 (6 bases). The CDR3 extends over 16 amino acids. The ends were cut back, 8 bases at V and 0 bases at J, with 17 bases in the middle. The CDR3 bases are TGTGCCAGCGGATTACTGACAGGACTCTCTGGAAACACCATATATTTT. Its translation is CASGLLTGLSGNTIYF.

This sequence joins TRBV7-9 and TRBJ2-5, with 8 bases aligning to TRBD1. Germline V gene data show CDR1 as SEHNR and CDR2 as FQNEAQ (reference sequence). The CDR3 is 13 amino acids. Trimming took 5 bases from V and 4 from J; bases not matched to a gene: 3. The CDR3 region has the DNA TGTGCCAGCAGCCGACAGGGGAGAGAGACCCAGTACTTC. Protein: CASSRQGRETQYF.

DNA of the CDR3: TGCGCCAGCAGCCCCCCAGGGGGAAGGAACACTGAAGCTTTCTTT. It codes for CASSPPGGRNTEAFF. V and J are TRBV4-1 and TRBJ1-1, with 7 bases identical to TRBD1. V shed 4 bases and J 1 base; nucleotides not matched to a gene: 6. This CDR3 has 15 residues. The germline CDR1 and CDR2 sequences are MGHRA and YSYEKL.